What follows describes a single TCR beta chain. Original handling: Researchers report that nucleated cell counts were estimated from reference gene primer amplification. Method: immunoSEQ multiplex PCR; TCRdb's copy keeps in-frame clones and lacks some. D and trimming were read from the DNA, whereas the V and J calls and clone size are those reported in that table. Among tens of thousands of clones listed, approximately 85% were seen once. This record belongs to a study of blood T cell repertoires in COVID-19. The CDR3 has 16 residues. V lost 4 bases, J lost 1 base, and 9 bases stayed unmatched. Germline-derived CDR1 and CDR2 are SGHAT and FQNNGV.

This receptor was obtained from a human donor with acute or convalescent COVID-19. The donor label of this sample is uncertain. V and J are TRBV11-2 and TRBJ2-7, with 8 positions matching TRBD2. Sequencing was performed on peripheral blood. The CDR3 spells CASSSFEASGSYEQYF. The DNA for the CDR3 is TGTGCCAGCAGCTCGTTTGAGGCTAGCGGGTCCTACGAGCAGTACTTC.